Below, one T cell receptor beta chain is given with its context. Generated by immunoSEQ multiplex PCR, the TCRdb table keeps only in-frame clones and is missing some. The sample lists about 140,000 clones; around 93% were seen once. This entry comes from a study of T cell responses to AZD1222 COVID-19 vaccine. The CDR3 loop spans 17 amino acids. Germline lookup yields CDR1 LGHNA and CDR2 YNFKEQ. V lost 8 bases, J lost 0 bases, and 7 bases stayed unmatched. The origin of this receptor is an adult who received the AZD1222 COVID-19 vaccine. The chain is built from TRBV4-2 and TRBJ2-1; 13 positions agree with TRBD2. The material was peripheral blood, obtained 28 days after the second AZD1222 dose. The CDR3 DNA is TGTGCCAGCGCCCGGACTAGCGGGGGTAGCTCCTACAATGAGCAGTTCTTC. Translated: CASARTSGGSSYNEQFF.